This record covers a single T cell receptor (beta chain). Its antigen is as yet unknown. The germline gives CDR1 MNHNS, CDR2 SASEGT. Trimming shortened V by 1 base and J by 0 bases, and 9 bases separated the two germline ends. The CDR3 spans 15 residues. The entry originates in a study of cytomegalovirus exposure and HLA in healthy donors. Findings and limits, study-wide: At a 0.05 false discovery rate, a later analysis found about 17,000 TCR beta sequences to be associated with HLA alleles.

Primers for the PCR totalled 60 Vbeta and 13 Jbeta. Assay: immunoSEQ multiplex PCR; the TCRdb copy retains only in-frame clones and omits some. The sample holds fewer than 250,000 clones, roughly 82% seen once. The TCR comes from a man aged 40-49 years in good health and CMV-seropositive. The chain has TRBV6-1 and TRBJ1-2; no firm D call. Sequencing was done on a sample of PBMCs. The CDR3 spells CASSEGGPANYGYTF. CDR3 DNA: TGTGCCAGCAGTGAAGGAGGCCCCGCTAACTATGGCTACACCTTC.